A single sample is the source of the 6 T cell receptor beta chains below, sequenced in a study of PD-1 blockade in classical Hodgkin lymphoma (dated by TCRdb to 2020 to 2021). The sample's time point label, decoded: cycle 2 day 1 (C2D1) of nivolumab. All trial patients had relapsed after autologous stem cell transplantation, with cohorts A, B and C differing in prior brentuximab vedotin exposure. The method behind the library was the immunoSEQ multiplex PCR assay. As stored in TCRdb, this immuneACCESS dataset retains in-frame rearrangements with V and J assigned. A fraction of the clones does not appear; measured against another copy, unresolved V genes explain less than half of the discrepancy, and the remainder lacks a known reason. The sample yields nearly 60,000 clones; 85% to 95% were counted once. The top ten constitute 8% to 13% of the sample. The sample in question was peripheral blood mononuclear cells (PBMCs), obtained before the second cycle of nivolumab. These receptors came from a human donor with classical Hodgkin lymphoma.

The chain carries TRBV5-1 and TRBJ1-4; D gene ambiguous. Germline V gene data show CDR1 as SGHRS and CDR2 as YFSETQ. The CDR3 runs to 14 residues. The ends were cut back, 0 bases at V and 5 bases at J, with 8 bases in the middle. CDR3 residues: CASSLAPGNEKLFF. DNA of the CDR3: TGCGCCAGCAGCTTGGCGCCCGGGAATGAAAAACTGTTTTTT.

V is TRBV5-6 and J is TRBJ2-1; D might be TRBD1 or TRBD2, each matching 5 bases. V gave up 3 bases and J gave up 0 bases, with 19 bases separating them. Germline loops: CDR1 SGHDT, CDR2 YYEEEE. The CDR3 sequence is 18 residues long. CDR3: CASSSGTGIGSSYNEQFF. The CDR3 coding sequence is TGTGCCAGCAGCTCCGGGACGGGGATTGGTAGCTCCTACAATGAGCAGTTCTTC. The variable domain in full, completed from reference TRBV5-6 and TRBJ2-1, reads DAGVTQSPTHLIKTRGQQVTLRCSPKSGHDTVSWYQQALGQGPQFIFQYYEEEERQRGNFPDRFSGHQFPNYSSELNVNALLLGDSALYLCASSSGTGIGSSYNEQFFGPGTRLTVL.

As DNA, the CDR3 is TGTGCCAGCAGCTCCGGACTAGCGGGAGACTACGAGCAGTACTTC. It encodes CASSSGLAGDYEQYF. The gene calls are TRBV7-8 and TRBJ2-7, with 13 bases aligning to TRBD2. CDR1 SGHVS and CDR2 FQNEAQ come from the germline V gene. The CDR3 contains 15 residues. J lost 3 bases, V lost 4 bases, and 3 bases had no gene match.

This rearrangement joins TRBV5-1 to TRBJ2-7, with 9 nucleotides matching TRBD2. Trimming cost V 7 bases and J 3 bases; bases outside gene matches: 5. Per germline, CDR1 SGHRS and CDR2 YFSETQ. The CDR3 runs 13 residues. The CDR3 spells CASGSSGNYEQYF. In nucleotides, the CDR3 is TGCGCCAGCGGCTCTAGCGGGAACTACGAGCAGTACTTC. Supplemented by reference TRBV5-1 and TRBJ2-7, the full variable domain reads KAGVTQTPRYLIKTRGQQVTLSCSPISGHRSVSWYQQTPGQGLQFLFEYFSETQRNKGNFPGRFSGRQFSNSRSEMNVSTLELGDSALYLCASGSSGNYEQYFGPGTRLTVT.

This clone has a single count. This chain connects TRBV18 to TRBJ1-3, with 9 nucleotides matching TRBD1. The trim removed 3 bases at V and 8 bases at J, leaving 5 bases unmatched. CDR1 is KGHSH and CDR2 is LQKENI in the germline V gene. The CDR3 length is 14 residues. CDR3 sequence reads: CASSPRTGADTIYF. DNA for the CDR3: TGTGCCAGCTCACCCCGGACAGGGGCGGACACCATATATTTT.

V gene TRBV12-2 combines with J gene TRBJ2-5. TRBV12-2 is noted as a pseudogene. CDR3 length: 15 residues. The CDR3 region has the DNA TGTGCAAGTCGAGGTTCTACCCCACGGACGGAGACCCAGTACTTC. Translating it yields CASRGSTPRTETQYF.